These T cell receptor beta chains were read from a single sample in a study of PD-1 blockade in classical Hodgkin lymphoma. Sequencing used immunoSEQ multiplex PCR; TCRdb keeps in-frame clones, though not all of them. This repertoire shows around 41,000 clones, roughly 72% found once; its top ten account for 2.5% to 3%. This specimen was peripheral blood mononuclear cells (PBMCs), taken before the second cycle of nivolumab. These receptor sequences come from a human donor with classical Hodgkin lymphoma. Each CDR3 is given with its conserved first and last residue. Fields, in order: J gene, clone size, D gene, CDR3 length, V gene, CDR3 protein, CDR3 DNA. The D gene is left open where the match is weak. Not every row has a clone size; where given, it reads once, few, many or a size class.

j_call: TRBJ1-2; clone_size: .; d_call: .; cdr3_length: 14; v_call: TRBV5-1; cdr3_aa: CASSKDPQGYGYTF; cdr3_nt: TGCGCCAGCAGTAAGGACCCCCAGGGCTATGGCTACACCTTC
j_call: TRBJ1-5; clone_size: .; d_call: .; cdr3_length: 15; v_call: TRBV6-1; cdr3_aa: CASSEALVGWQPQHF; cdr3_nt: TGTGCCAGCAGTGAAGCGCTGGTAGGGTGGCAGCCCCAGCATTTT
j_call: TRBJ2-3; clone_size: .; d_call: TRBD2; cdr3_length: 16; v_call: TRBV9; cdr3_aa: CASSVGLAENTDTQYF; cdr3_nt: TGTGCCAGCAGCGTAGGTCTAGCGGAAAACACAGATACGCAGTATTTT
j_call: TRBJ2-7; clone_size: .; d_call: .; cdr3_length: 13; v_call: TRBV5-6; cdr3_aa: CASSHDSSYEQYF; cdr3_nt: TGTGCCAGCAGCCATGACAGTTCCTACGAGCAGTACTTC
j_call: TRBJ2-1; clone_size: .; d_call: TRBD1; cdr3_length: 15; v_call: TRBV5-6; cdr3_aa: CASSPTGGYPNEQFF; cdr3_nt: TGTGCCAGCAGCCCTACAGGGGGCTACCCCAATGAGCAGTTCTTC
j_call: TRBJ2-1; clone_size: .; d_call: .; cdr3_length: 14; v_call: TRBV28; cdr3_aa: CASRPRGFENEQFF; cdr3_nt: TGTGCCAGCAGACCTCGGGGCTTCGAAAATGAGCAGTTCTTC
j_call: TRBJ2-7; clone_size: .; d_call: .; cdr3_length: 14; v_call: TRBV27; cdr3_aa: CASSPASANYEQYF; cdr3_nt: TGTGCCAGCAGCCCTGCCTCGGCGAACTACGAGCAGTACTTC
j_call: TRBJ1-1; clone_size: .; d_call: TRBD1; cdr3_length: 12; v_call: TRBV9; cdr3_aa: CASSVTTGKAFF; cdr3_nt: TGTGCCAGCAGCGTCACGACAGGGAAAGCTTTCTTT
j_call: TRBJ2-1; clone_size: .; d_call: .; cdr3_length: 14; v_call: TRBV5-1; cdr3_aa: CASSLGQDYNEQLF; cdr3_nt: TGCGCCAGCAGCTTGGGACAGGATTACAATGAGCAGCTCTTC
j_call: TRBJ1-2; clone_size: .; d_call: .; cdr3_length: 11; v_call: TRBV30; cdr3_aa: CAWSSGEKITF; cdr3_nt: TGTGCCTGGAGTAGTGGGGAAAAGATAACCTTC
j_call: TRBJ2-7; clone_size: .; d_call: .; cdr3_length: 13; v_call: TRBV19; cdr3_aa: CASSITRSYEQYF; cdr3_nt: TGTGCCAGTAGTATAACCCGCTCCTACGAGCAGTACTTC
j_call: TRBJ2-2; clone_size: .; d_call: .; cdr3_length: 17; v_call: TRBV4-3; cdr3_aa: CASSQDRAGIYTGELFF; cdr3_nt: TGCGCCAGCAGCCAAGATAGGGCAGGGATATATACCGGGGAGCTGTTTTTT
j_call: TRBJ2-1; clone_size: .; d_call: .; cdr3_length: 14; v_call: TRBV19; cdr3_aa: CASSIEKRSNEQFF; cdr3_nt: TGTGCCAGTAGTATAGAAAAGCGTAGCAATGAGCAGTTCTTC
j_call: TRBJ2-7; clone_size: .; d_call: .; cdr3_length: 13; v_call: TRBV5-4; cdr3_aa: CASSSDSYYEQYF; cdr3_nt: TGTGCCAGCAGCAGCGACAGTTACTACGAGCAGTACTTC
j_call: TRBJ2-7; clone_size: .; d_call: .; cdr3_length: 12; v_call: TRBV7-3; cdr3_aa: CASSLTGGEQYF; cdr3_nt: TGTGCCAGCAGCTTAACCGGGGGCGAGCAGTACTTC
j_call: TRBJ1-2; clone_size: .; d_call: .; cdr3_length: 16; v_call: TRBV5-5; cdr3_aa: CASSQDRLGRSGGYTF; cdr3_nt: TGTGCCAGCAGCCAAGATCGCCTGGGACGAAGTGGGGGCTACACCTTC
j_call: TRBJ2-7; clone_size: .; d_call: TRBD2; cdr3_length: 14; v_call: TRBV6-5; cdr3_aa: CASKPRAGDYEQYF; cdr3_nt: TGTGCCAGCAAGCCTCGAGCGGGAGACTACGAGCAGTACTTC
j_call: TRBJ2-1; clone_size: .; d_call: TRBD1; cdr3_length: 15; v_call: TRBV19; cdr3_aa: CASRDGTAFYNEQFF; cdr3_nt: TGTGCCAGTAGAGACGGGACAGCGTTTTACAATGAGCAGTTCTTC
j_call: TRBJ2-7; clone_size: .; d_call: TRBD1; cdr3_length: 14; v_call: TRBV27; cdr3_aa: CASSLTTGSYEQYF; cdr3_nt: TGTGCCAGCAGTTTAACGACAGGGTCCTACGAGCAGTACTTC
j_call: TRBJ1-1; clone_size: few; d_call: .; cdr3_length: 17; v_call: TRBV10-3; cdr3_aa: CAIKSDIDREGSTEAFF; cdr3_nt: TGTGCCATCAAATCCGATATCGACAGAGAGGGGTCCACTGAAGCTTTCTTT
j_call: TRBJ1-3; clone_size: .; d_call: .; cdr3_length: 11; v_call: TRBV28; cdr3_aa: CASSLTNTIYF; cdr3_nt: TGTGCCAGCAGTTTAACAAACACCATATATTTT
j_call: TRBJ2-1; clone_size: few; d_call: TRBD2; cdr3_length: 15; v_call: TRBV9; cdr3_aa: CASSVSGGAANEQFF; cdr3_nt: TGTGCCAGCAGCGTTAGCGGGGGGGCAGCTAATGAGCAGTTCTTC
j_call: TRBJ2-7; clone_size: few; d_call: .; cdr3_length: 14; v_call: TRBV11-2; cdr3_aa: CASSLGQISYEQYF; cdr3_nt: TGTGCCAGCAGCCTTGGACAGATCTCCTACGAGCAGTACTTC
j_call: TRBJ2-7; clone_size: .; d_call: .; cdr3_length: 12; v_call: TRBV7-6; cdr3_aa: CATIGGSYEQYF; cdr3_nt: TGTGCCACCATCGGAGGGTCCTACGAGCAGTACTTC
j_call: TRBJ2-7; clone_size: .; d_call: TRBD1; cdr3_length: 14; v_call: TRBV5-5; cdr3_aa: CASPGDRDSYEQYF; cdr3_nt: TGTGCCAGCCCCGGGGACAGGGACTCCTACGAGCAGTACTTC
j_call: TRBJ2-1; clone_size: .; d_call: .; cdr3_length: 13; v_call: TRBV4-1; cdr3_aa: CASSQTRGPQQFF; cdr3_nt: TGCGCCAGCAGCCAAACCCGAGGACCCCAGCAGTTCTTC
j_call: TRBJ1-2; clone_size: .; d_call: .; cdr3_length: 13; v_call: TRBV18; cdr3_aa: CASSPGLNYGYTF; cdr3_nt: TGTGCCAGCTCACCGGGACTGAACTATGGCTACACCTTC
j_call: TRBJ2-3; clone_size: .; d_call: .; cdr3_length: 15; v_call: TRBV9; cdr3_aa: CASSVIGASTDTQYF; cdr3_nt: TGTGCCAGCAGCGTCATTGGGGCTAGCACAGATACGCAGTATTTT
j_call: TRBJ1-1; clone_size: .; d_call: .; cdr3_length: 17; v_call: TRBV7-8; cdr3_aa: CASSSLGGTAGRPEAFF; cdr3_nt: TGTGCCAGCAGCTCACTCGGCGGTACGGCAGGGAGACCTGAAGCTTTCTTT
j_call: TRBJ1-5; clone_size: .; d_call: .; cdr3_length: 10; v_call: TRBV6-6; cdr3_aa: CAGGGQPQHF; cdr3_nt: TGTGCCGGGGGGGGACAGCCCCAGCATTTT
j_call: TRBJ1-2; clone_size: .; d_call: TRBD1; cdr3_length: 13; v_call: TRBV7-9; cdr3_aa: CATETGDTYGYTF; cdr3_nt: TGTGCCACTGAGACAGGGGATACCTATGGCTACACCTTC
j_call: TRBJ1-2; clone_size: .; d_call: .; cdr3_length: 13; v_call: TRBV30; cdr3_aa: CAWTTPGEDGYTF; cdr3_nt: TGCGCCTGGACCACCCCGGGGGAAGATGGCTACACCTTC
j_call: TRBJ2-1; clone_size: .; d_call: .; cdr3_length: 14; v_call: TRBV30; cdr3_aa: CAWSVPTRDLRGFF; cdr3_nt: TGTGCCTGGAGTGTCCCTACTCGGGACTTACGAGGGTTCTTC
j_call: TRBJ1-4; clone_size: .; d_call: TRBD1; cdr3_length: 15; v_call: TRBV9; cdr3_aa: CASSVEGQGGEKLFF; cdr3_nt: TGTGCCAGCAGCGTTGAGGGACAGGGGGGTGAAAAACTGTTTTTT
j_call: TRBJ2-7; clone_size: .; d_call: TRBD2; cdr3_length: 14; v_call: TRBV5-8; cdr3_aa: CASSLRGGASEQYF; cdr3_nt: TGTGCCAGCAGCTTGCGCGGGGGGGCCAGCGAGCAGTACTTC
j_call: TRBJ2-7; clone_size: few; d_call: .; cdr3_length: 13; v_call: TRBV7-9; cdr3_aa: CASSPPWGDKQYF; cdr3_nt: TGTGCCAGCAGCCCCCCTTGGGGGGACAAGCAGTACTTC
j_call: TRBJ2-7; clone_size: .; d_call: TRBD1; cdr3_length: 15; v_call: TRBV9; cdr3_aa: CASSVGGQSSYEQYF; cdr3_nt: TGTGCCAGCAGCGTAGGGGGACAGAGCTCCTACGAGCAGTACTTC
j_call: TRBJ1-2; clone_size: .; d_call: .; cdr3_length: 11; v_call: TRBV28; cdr3_aa: CASSPPGGYTF; cdr3_nt: TGTGCCAGCAGTCCACCGGGGGGCTACACCTTC
j_call: TRBJ2-7; clone_size: .; d_call: .; cdr3_length: 12; v_call: TRBV9; cdr3_aa: CASSPLTGEQYF; cdr3_nt: TGTGCCAGCAGCCCCTTGACTGGGGAGCAGTACTTC
j_call: TRBJ2-7; clone_size: .; d_call: .; cdr3_length: 15; v_call: TRBV7-6; cdr3_aa: CASSLEYYGNYEQYF; cdr3_nt: TGTGCCAGCAGCTTGGAGTACTATGGTAACTACGAGCAGTACTTC